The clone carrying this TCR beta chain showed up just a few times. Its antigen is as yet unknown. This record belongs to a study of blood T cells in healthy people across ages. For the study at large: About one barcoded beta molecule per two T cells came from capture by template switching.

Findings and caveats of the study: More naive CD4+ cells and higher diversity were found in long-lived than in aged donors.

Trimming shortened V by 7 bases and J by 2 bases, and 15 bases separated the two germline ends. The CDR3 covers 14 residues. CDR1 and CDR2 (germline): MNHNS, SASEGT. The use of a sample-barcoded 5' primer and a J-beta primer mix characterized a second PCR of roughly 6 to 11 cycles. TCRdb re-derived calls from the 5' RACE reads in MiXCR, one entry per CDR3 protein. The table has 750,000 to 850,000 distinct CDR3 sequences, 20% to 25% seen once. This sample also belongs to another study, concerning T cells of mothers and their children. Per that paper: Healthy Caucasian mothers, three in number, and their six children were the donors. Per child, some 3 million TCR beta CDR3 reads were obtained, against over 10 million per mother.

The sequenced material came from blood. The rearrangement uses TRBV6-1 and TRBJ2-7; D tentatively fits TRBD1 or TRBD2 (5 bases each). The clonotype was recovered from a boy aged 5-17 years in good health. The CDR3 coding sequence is TGTGCCAGCACCCGCACCGGGACGGCCTACGAGCAGTACTTC. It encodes CASTRTGTAYEQYF.